The TCR beta chain under discussion was sequenced for a study of blood T cell repertoires in COVID-19. Clones were sequenced by immunoSEQ multiplex PCR, and TCRdb holds only the in-frame ones, with some missing. The sample shows over 85,000 clones, approximately 90% of them seen only once. Notes on this clone: One end of the junction varies from germline; a read error may be responsible.

The material sequenced was peripheral blood. The sequence was collected from a human donor with active COVID-19. The donor label of this sample is uncertain.

The DNA for the CDR3 is TGTGCTAGCAGCCGAAAGGGACAGGGTCACCAAGAGACCCAGTACTTC. Amino acids: CASSRKGQGHQETQYF. This chain links TRBV7-7 with TRBJ2-5, with 9 positions matching TRBD1. Looked up from germline, CDR1 is SSHAT and CDR2 is FNYEAQ (reference sequence). The CDR3 extends over 16 amino acids.